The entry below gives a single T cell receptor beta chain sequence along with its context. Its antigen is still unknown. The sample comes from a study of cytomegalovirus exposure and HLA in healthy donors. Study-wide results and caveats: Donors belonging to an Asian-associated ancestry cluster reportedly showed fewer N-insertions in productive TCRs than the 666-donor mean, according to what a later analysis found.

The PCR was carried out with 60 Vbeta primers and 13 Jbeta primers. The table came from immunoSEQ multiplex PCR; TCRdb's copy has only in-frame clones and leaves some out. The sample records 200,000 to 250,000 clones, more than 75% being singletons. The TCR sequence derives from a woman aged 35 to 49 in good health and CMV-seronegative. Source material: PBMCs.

The CDR3 loop is CASSEYQGWTEAFF. In DNA form, the CDR3 reads TGTGCCAGCAGTGAATATCAGGGTTGGACTGAAGCTTTCTTT. The V call is TRBV6-1, the J call TRBJ1-1; possible D gene TRBD1, 5 bases. Between the trimmed V and J ends, which lost 2 bases and 5 bases, there was a span of 12 bases. This CDR3 region has 14 residues. Germline CDR1 is MNHNS and CDR2 is SASEGT.